These 21 T cell receptor beta chains originate from one sample sequenced in a study of blood T cell repertoires in COVID-19. Method: immunoSEQ multiplex PCR; TCRdb's copy keeps in-frame clones and lacks some. The table includes around 100,000 clones, about 89% detected once. Sequenced input: peripheral blood. The receptors derive from a man in his forties with acute or convalescent COVID-19.

The V and J genes are TRBV5-1 and TRBJ1-6; 9 bases fit TRBD1. Germline loops: CDR1 SGHRS, CDR2 YFSETQ. The CDR3 covers 14 residues. The ends lost 4 bases at V and 11 bases at J; junction bases unmatched: 7. The CDR3 DNA sequence: TGCGCCAGCAGCCAAGGACAGGGGTTGCCACCCCTCCACTTT. Encoded protein: CASSQGQGLPPLHF.

This clone showed up just a few times. J is TRBJ1-2 and V is TRBV9; 11 bases agree with TRBD1. The junction had 9 bases not matched to a gene; V was cut back by 4 bases and J by 10 bases. Germline CDR1 and CDR2: SGDLS and YYNGEE. The CDR3 is made up of 14 amino acids. The CDR3 DNA follows: TGTGCCAGCAGCCCTCTCGGACAGGGGGCCGACTACACCTTC. Translated: CASSPLGQGADYTF. The full variable domain, its missing parts supplied by reference TRBV9 and TRBJ1-2, is DSGVTQTPKHLITATGQRVTLRCSPRSGDLSVYWYQQSLDQGLQFLIQYYNGEERAKGNILERFSAQQFPDLHSELNLSSLELGDSALYFCASSPLGQGADYTFGSGTRLTVV.

The sample holds a few counts of this clone. The chain uses TRBV7-9 and TRBJ1-4, with D perhaps TRBD1 (6 bases). Trimming took off 1 base at V and 6 bases at J, with 12 bases between the two ends. This CDR3 has 15 amino acids. The germline V gene has CDR1 SEHNR and CDR2 FQNEAQ (reference sequence). CDR3 nucleotides: TGTGCCAGCAGCTTAGGGTCAGGGGAATATGAAAAACTGTTTTTT. Its protein product is CASSLGSGEYEKLFF.

This clone was found once. The chain has TRBV2 and TRBJ2-1; 9 bases are shared with TRBD2. V lost 6 bases, J lost 6 bases, and 6 bases stayed unmatched. CDR3 length: 14 amino acids. Germline lookup yields CDR1 SNHLY and CDR2 FYNNEI. CDR3 coding DNA: TGTGCCAGCAGCACCGAGACTAGCGGCAATGAGCAGTTCTTC. It yields the protein CASSTETSGNEQFF.

The J gene is TRBJ1-1, the V gene TRBV30, with TRBD1 matching over 11 bases. CDR3 length equals 15 residues. V gave up 3 bases and J gave up 1 base; unmatched junction bases: 4. CDR1 and CDR2 from the germline V gene are GTSNPN and SVGIG (reference sequence). The CDR3 loop reads CAWRRDRGTNTEAFF. Here the CDR3 DNA reads TGTGCCTGGAGAAGGGACAGGGGGACGAACACTGAAGCTTTCTTT. The complete variable domain, with remaining parts taken from reference TRBV30 and TRBJ1-1, reads SQTIHQWPATLVQPVGSPLSLECTVEGTSNPNLYWYRQAAGRGLQLLFYSVGIGQISSEVPQNLSASRPQDRQFILSSKKLLLSDSGFYLCAWRRDRGTNTEAFFGQGTRLTVV.

V and J are TRBV5-6 and TRBJ2-5; D call uncertain. Germline V CDR1 and CDR2: SGHDT, YYEEEE. V was pared by 2 bases and J by 5 bases, with 4 bases between. The CDR3 consists of 11 residues. For the CDR3, the DNA is TGTGCCAGCAGCTTCGGGGAGACCCAGTACTTC. This gives the protein CASSFGETQYF.

V is TRBV5-8 and J is TRBJ1-2; 9 bases map to TRBD1. The germline gives CDR1 SGHTS, CDR2 YDEGEE. The CDR3 has 16 residues. J was trimmed by 7 bases and V by 4 bases; bases with no gene match: 14. CDR3 loop: CASSPGQGSRGSGYTF. Here the CDR3 DNA reads TGTGCCAGCAGCCCGGGACAGGGCAGTCGCGGGAGTGGCTACACCTTC.

V usage is TRBV30 and J usage is TRBJ1-4; possibly TRBD1 for D (6 bases). Per germline, CDR1 GTSNPN and CDR2 SVGIG (reference sequence). With 0 bases removed from V and 10 bases from J, the gap between germline ends came to 15 bases. The CDR3 covers 14 residues. Written as DNA, the CDR3 is TGTGCCTGGAGTGTAGGCCAGGGGCTCGGAAAACTGTTTTTT. This sequence encodes CAWSVGQGLGKLFF.

V gene TRBV12-3 or TRBV12-4 combines with J gene TRBJ1-2; 7 bases line up with TRBD1. Trimming at V came to 7 bases and at J to 6 bases, leaving 8 bases not matched to a gene. The CDR3 loop spans 13 amino acids. The chain's CDR3 is CASTIQGFDGYTF. The CDR3 DNA sequence: TGTGCCAGCACTATACAGGGGTTTGATGGCTACACCTTC.

The CDR3 reads CASSQAGTPWGPQHF. DNA for the CDR3: TGTGCCAGCAGCCAAGCCGGGACACCCTGGGGGCCCCAGCATTTT. V is TRBV14 and J is TRBJ1-5; possible D gene TRBD1, 6 bases. CDR1 SGHDN and CDR2 FVKESK come from the germline V gene. V was trimmed by 1 base and J by 9 bases, leaving 16 bases between them. The CDR3 runs to 15 residues. Looking up the rest from reference TRBV14 and TRBJ1-5 gives the full variable domain: EAGVTQFPSHSVIEKGQTVTLRCDPISGHDNLYWYRRVMGKEIKFLLHFVKESKQDESGMPNNRFLAERTGGTYSTLKVQPAELEDSGVYFCASSQAGTPWGPQHFGDGTRLSIL.

V is TRBV7-6 and J is TRBJ1-3, with no clear D. The CDR3 runs to 15 residues. Germline-derived CDR1 and CDR2 are SGHVS and FNYEAQ. The germline V and J ends were trimmed by 1 base and 0 bases, with 7 bases remaining between them. The CDR3 region is CASSLGGSSGNTIYF. In DNA, the CDR3 is TGTGCCAGCAGCTTAGGCGGGTCCTCTGGAAACACCATATATTTT.

The CDR3 nucleotides read TGCGCCAGCTCACTTACCAGGGGGCTCTCTGGAAACACCATATATTTT. Encoded protein: CASSLTRGLSGNTIYF. The rearrangement uses TRBV5-1 and TRBJ1-3; TRBD1 aligns across 8 bases. V trimming: 7 bases; J trimming: 0 bases; junction bases outside the gene matches: 9. There are 16 residues in the CDR3. In germline, CDR1 is SGHRS, CDR2 YFSETQ. Combining the CDR3 with reference TRBV5-1 and TRBJ1-3 gives the whole variable domain KAGVTQTPRYLIKTRGQQVTLSCSPISGHRSVSWYQQTPGQGLQFLFEYFSETQRNKGNFPGRFSGRQFSNSRSEMNVSTLELGDSALYLCASSLTRGLSGNTIYFGEGSWLTVV.

This clone was seen only once. The rearrangement links TRBV19 to TRBJ2-2; the D gene is possibly TRBD1 (6 bases). V lost 7 bases to trimming and J lost 4 bases, with 13 bases between them. The CDR3 length is 14 residues. Germline CDR1 reads LNHDA; CDR2 reads SQIVND (reference sequence). This CDR3 is CASIQGQGTGELFF. The CDR3 DNA is TGTGCCAGTATACAGGGACAAGGCACCGGGGAGCTGTTTTTT.

The rearrangement joins TRBV6-5 to TRBJ2-5, with 10 bases that match TRBD2. Germline V CDR1 and CDR2: MNHEY, SVGAGI. The V and J ends lost 2 bases and 5 bases, in that order; junction bases with no gene match: 5. The CDR3 extends over 15 amino acids. The CDR3 loop is CASSYDPSGGETQYF. CDR3 bases: TGTGCCAGCAGTTACGACCCTAGCGGGGGTGAGACCCAGTACTTC.

V gene TRBV14 combines with J gene TRBJ2-3; 11 nucleotides match TRBD2. CDR1 is SGHDN and CDR2 is FVKESK in the germline V gene. The CDR3 runs 15 residues. With 4 bases clipped from V and 2 bases from J, the junction kept 2 bases outside the gene matches. In DNA form, the CDR3 reads TGTGCCAGCAGCCGTAGCGGGAGGGCCACAGATACGCAGTATTTT. Its translation: CASSRSGRATDTQYF.

V gene TRBV9 combines with J gene TRBJ2-7; 10 bases are a match to TRBD2. This CDR3 is 17 amino acids long. Germline CDR1 and CDR2: SGDLS and YYNGEE. V dropped 4 bases and J dropped 3; count of bases not matched to a gene: 13. The CDR3 nucleotides read TGTGCCAGCAGCTCCAAAACTGGGGGGACTAGCGTCTACGAGCAGTACTTC. Protein product: CASSSKTGGTSVYEQYF. The full variable domain, rest sourced from reference TRBV9 and TRBJ2-7, is DSGVTQTPKHLITATGQRVTLRCSPRSGDLSVYWYQQSLDQGLQFLIQYYNGEERAKGNILERFSAQQFPDLHSELNLSSLELGDSALYFCASSSKTGGTSVYEQYFGPGTRLTVT.

This sequence joins TRBV7-2 and TRBJ1-5; no clear D. The CDR3 is 13 residues long. Per germline, CDR1 SGHTA and CDR2 FQGNSA. V was trimmed by 5 bases and J by 3 bases, leaving 8 bases between them. The DNA of the CDR3 is TGTGCCAGCAGCCCGGTGCACAATCAGCCCCAGCATTTT. Translated, it gives CASSPVHNQPQHF.

The CDR3 bases are TGTGCCAGCACTTCTCTAGATCAGCCCCAGCATTTT. Its translation: CASTSLDQPQHF. This chain links TRBV5-8 with TRBJ1-5, with D unclear. The CDR3 sequence is 12 residues long. Germline V gene sequence: CDR1 SGHTS, CDR2 YDEGEE. V gave up 6 bases and J gave up 5 bases, with 9 bases separating them. Full variable domain (missing parts from reference TRBV5-8 and TRBJ1-5): EAGVTQSPTHLIKTRGQQATLRCSPISGHTSVYWYQQALGLGLQFLLWYDEGEERNRGNFPPRFSGRQFPNYSSELNVNALELEDSALYLCASTSLDQPQHFGDGTRLSIL.

A single count supports this clone. The rearrangement joins TRBV4-3 to TRBJ2-7; 7 nucleotides match TRBD2. Germline values: CDR1 LGHNA, CDR2 YSLEER. The CDR3 is 13 amino acids. V shed 3 bases and J 7 bases; nucleotides not matched to a gene: 6. The CDR3 protein is CASSHDEGGEQYF. As DNA, the CDR3 is TGCGCCAGCAGCCATGACGAGGGAGGGGAGCAGTACTTC.

The chain couples TRBV19 to TRBJ1-5; D is possibly TRBD1 (5 bases). This CDR3 region has 15 residues. V was cut by 8 bases and J by 1 base, with 15 bases left in between. CDR1 is LNHDA and CDR2 is SQIVND in the germline V gene (reference sequence). CDR3 nucleotide sequence: TGTGCCAGTTGTTCGCAGGGTAGGAGCAATCAGCCCCAGCATTTT. Translated, it gives CASCSQGRSNQPQHF.

The chain employs TRBV19 and TRBJ2-2, with 16 bases aligning to TRBD2. CDR1 and CDR2 from the germline V gene are LNHDA and SQIVND (reference sequence). This CDR3 is built from 16 residues. V was clipped by 8 bases and J by 0 bases; unmatched bases: 0. The CDR3 protein is CASGTSGRANTGELFF. CDR3 nucleotides: TGTGCCAGTGGGACTAGCGGGAGGGCGAACACCGGGGAGCTGTTTTTT.